This TCR beta chain stems from a study of molecular identifiers for immune sequencing clone quantification. TCRdb used MiXCR to reprocess the PCR reads, holding one entry per CDR3 protein. Of about 500,000 distinct CDR3 sequences in the sample, 20% to 25% were seen once. This clonotype has only a few counts. Libraries from naive CD8 cells were generated from roughly 18,000 to 920,000 sorted cells (with 10%, 30% or 50% RNA). When naive CD8 T cells were sorted, they were gated as CD8+CD4-CCR7+CD45RA+. CDR1 is SEHNR and CDR2 is FQNEAQ in the germline V gene (reference sequence). The CDR3 has 13 residues. The germline V and J ends were trimmed by 8 bases and 6 bases, with 14 bases remaining between them.

The source is a human donor in good health. Some libraries in this study had Jurkat cell RNA spiked in. Specimen: naive CD8+ T cells from blood, with Jurkat cell RNA spiked in. Subset denoted: FACS-sorted CD8+CD4-CCR7+CD45RA+ naive T cells. The genes are TRBV7-9 and TRBJ1-5, with D possibly matching TRBD1 (6 bases). DNA for the CDR3: TGTGCCAGCGCCGGGACATTCCTTCAGCCCCAGCATTTT. Translated, it gives CASAGTFLQPQHF.